Detailed here is one TCR beta chain. Its antigen is currently unknown. Method: immunoSEQ multiplex PCR; TCRdb's copy keeps in-frame clones and lacks some. The sample contains tens of thousands of clones, roughly 90% of which appear only once. The sample is drawn from a study of OX40 agonist ivuxolimab in advanced cancers. Overall study: Patients received intravenous ivuxolimab every 2 weeks at 0.01 to 10 mg/kg. Notes on the study in general: The antigens recognized by the expanded peripheral T cells, that is their antigen specificity, were not determined. At 0.1 to 3.0 mg/kg, clonal expansion of CD4+ and CD8+ blood T cells had occurred by week 6.

With autoimmune disease history or systemic immunosuppression, patients were excluded. This TCR came from an adult with an advanced solid tumor such as melanoma, head and neck, liver or kidney cancer. Material: CD4+ or CD8+ T cells sorted from blood, obtained in a trial of the OX40 agonist ivuxolimab.

CDR3 region: CASSWGQGTTSTDTQYF. CDR3 bases: TGCGCCAGCAGCTGGGGACAGGGGACTACTAGCACAGATACGCAGTATTTT. This chain links TRBV5-1 with TRBJ2-3; the match to TRBD1 covers 10 bases. Germline CDR1 is SGHRS and CDR2 is YFSETQ. Germline trimming cut 3 bases from V and 0 bases from J; bases unmatched to any gene: 7. CDR3 size: 17 residues.